The rows below give T cell receptor beta chains drawn from one sample of a study of cytomegalovirus exposure and HLA in healthy donors. TCRdb's copy holds only in-frame clones and misses some; the assay was immunoSEQ multiplex PCR. The sample holds 60,000 or so clones, roughly 74% seen once. The sample was PBMCs. The receptors come from a woman in her thirties or forties in good health and CMV-seropositive. Each CDR3 is given with its conserved first and last residue. D genes are given only for firm matches. Only part of the rows carry a size: once, few, many, or a class if the clone is expanded.

V gene: TRBV5-6
J gene: TRBJ1-1
clone size: .
D gene: .
CDR3 DNA: TGTGCCAGCAGCTTTCTAGGACAGCCGGGGACTGAAGCTTTCTTT
CDR3 protein: CASSFLGQPGTEAFF

V gene: TRBV30
J gene: TRBJ2-1
clone size: .
D gene: TRBD2
CDR3 DNA: TGTGCCTGGAGTGAACGGGGGGGCTACAATGAGCAGTTCTTC
CDR3 protein: CAWSERGGYNEQFF

V gene: TRBV2
J gene: TRBJ1-4
clone size: .
D gene: TRBD1
CDR3 DNA: TGTGCCAGCAGTGGTTTTTCGGACAGGGAAAAACTGTTTTTT
CDR3 protein: CASSGFSDREKLFF

V gene: TRBV2
J gene: TRBJ1-2
clone size: .
D gene: .
CDR3 DNA: TGTGCCAGCAGTGAAGCGGGGGGAAACTATGGCTACACCTTC
CDR3 protein: CASSEAGGNYGYTF

V gene: TRBV15
J gene: TRBJ2-7
clone size: once
D gene: .
CDR3 DNA: TGTGCCACCAGCAGAGATTACGGGGAACGGTACGAGCAGTACTTC
CDR3 protein: CATSRDYGERYEQYF

V gene: TRBV5-5
J gene: TRBJ2-7
clone size: .
D gene: .
CDR3 DNA: TGTGCCAGCAGCCCAAGGGAGACACTGAACTACGAGCAGTACTTC
CDR3 protein: CASSPRETLNYEQYF

V gene: TRBV7-2
J gene: TRBJ1-2
clone size: .
D gene: TRBD1
CDR3 DNA: TGTGCCAGCAGCTTAGCGGTGACGGGACAGGGATCCGGCTATGGCTACACCTTC
CDR3 protein: CASSLAVTGQGSGYGYTF

V gene: TRBV11-2
J gene: TRBJ1-1
clone size: .
D gene: TRBD1
CDR3 DNA: TGTGCCAGCAGCCCTCAAAGGACAGGGGGCTTCACTGAAGCTTTCTTT
CDR3 protein: CASSPQRTGGFTEAFF

V gene: TRBV19
J gene: TRBJ2-2
clone size: .
D gene: TRBD2
CDR3 DNA: TGTGCCAGTATTCGAACTAGCGGGGGGACCGGGGAGCTGTTTTTT
CDR3 protein: CASIRTSGGTGELFF

V gene: TRBV6-5
J gene: TRBJ1-2
clone size: .
D gene: .
CDR3 DNA: TGTGCCAGCCGGGAGAGCTCGCGGGGCTATGGCTACACCTTC
CDR3 protein: CASRESSRGYGYTF

V gene: TRBV5-4
J gene: TRBJ2-6
clone size: .
D gene: .
CDR3 DNA: TGTGCCAGCAGCTTGGGAGGCGGGTCCGGGGCCAACGTCCTGACTTTC
CDR3 protein: CASSLGGGSGANVLTF

V gene: TRBV2
J gene: TRBJ2-2
clone size: .
D gene: .
CDR3 DNA: TGTGCCAGCAGTTCGTCACTCACCGGGGAGCTGTTTTTT
CDR3 protein: CASSSSLTGELFF

V gene: TRBV5-1
J gene: TRBJ1-1
clone size: .
D gene: TRBD1
CDR3 DNA: TGCGCCAGCAGCCAACAGGGGAATGGGGGCAACACTGAAGCTTTCTTT
CDR3 protein: CASSQQGNGGNTEAFF

V gene: TRBV9
J gene: TRBJ2-3
clone size: .
D gene: .
CDR3 DNA: TGTGCCAGCAGCGTAGGCCCCGGTGATAGCACAGATACGCAGTATTTT
CDR3 protein: CASSVGPGDSTDTQYF

V gene: TRBV5-1
J gene: TRBJ2-1
clone size: .
D gene: TRBD1
CDR3 DNA: TGCGCCAGCAGCTTATTAGGGACAGGGAGCAATGAGCAGTTCTTC
CDR3 protein: CASSLLGTGSNEQFF

V gene: TRBV7-9
J gene: TRBJ2-3
clone size: once
D gene: TRBD2
CDR3 DNA: TGTGCCAGCAGCTTAAGGACTAGCGGGGTGGCGGCAGATACGCAGTATTTT
CDR3 protein: CASSLRTSGVAADTQYF

V gene: TRBV9
J gene: TRBJ2-3
clone size: .
D gene: TRBD2
CDR3 DNA: TGTGCCAGCAGCGTAGGGTCTAGCGGGTTTAGGGATACGCAGTATTTT
CDR3 protein: CASSVGSSGFRDTQYF

V gene: TRBV4-1
J gene: TRBJ1-2
clone size: .
D gene: .
CDR3 DNA: TGCGCCAGCAGCCCAGGACAGAACTATGGCTACACCTTC
CDR3 protein: CASSPGQNYGYTF

V gene: TRBV5-1
J gene: TRBJ2-3
clone size: .
D gene: TRBD1
CDR3 DNA: TGCGCCAGCACCCCGGACAGGACAGATACGCAGTATTTT
CDR3 protein: CASTPDRTDTQYF

V gene: TRBV5-1
J gene: TRBJ1-1
clone size: few
D gene: .
CDR3 DNA: TGCGCCAGCAGCTTGGTGGACAGCGAAGCTTTCTTT
CDR3 protein: CASSLVDSEAFF

V gene: TRBV15
J gene: TRBJ1-5
clone size: .
D gene: TRBD1
CDR3 DNA: TGTGCCACCAGCAGAGATAGGACAGGGGGTGGGCCCCAGCATTTT
CDR3 protein: CATSRDRTGGGPQHF

V gene: TRBV6-5
J gene: TRBJ1-5
clone size: few
D gene: TRBD1
CDR3 DNA: TGTGCCAGCAGTGCGACAGGGAATCAGCCCCAGCATTTT
CDR3 protein: CASSATGNQPQHF

V gene: TRBV29-1
J gene: TRBJ1-2
clone size: .
D gene: TRBD1
CDR3 DNA: TGCAGCGTTGCGTCAGGGGGCGCCGGGTACTATGGCTACACCTTC
CDR3 protein: CSVASGGAGYYGYTF

V gene: TRBV5-8
J gene: TRBJ1-5
clone size: .
D gene: .
CDR3 DNA: TGTGCCAGCAGCCCTGGACAGCTTCAGCCCCAGCATTTT
CDR3 protein: CASSPGQLQPQHF

V gene: TRBV6-4
J gene: TRBJ2-2
clone size: .
D gene: .
CDR3 DNA: TGTGCCAGCAGTCGGGGGACTCAGGCCGGGGAGCTGTTTTTT
CDR3 protein: CASSRGTQAGELFF

V gene: TRBV5-6
J gene: TRBJ2-2
clone size: .
D gene: TRBD2
CDR3 DNA: TGTGCCAGCAGCTTGGTCGGGAGGTCCGGGGAGCTGTTTTTT
CDR3 protein: CASSLVGRSGELFF

V gene: TRBV12-5
J gene: TRBJ2-6
clone size: few
D gene: TRBD1
CDR3 DNA: TGTGCTAGTGGTTTGGGGACAGGGTATGGGTCTGGGGCCAACGTCCTGACTTTC
CDR3 protein: CASGLGTGYGSGANVLTF